The clone carrying this T cell receptor beta chain was seen only a few times. What it recognizes is unknown. For repertoire sequencing, the TCR beta CDR3 regions were amplified from RNA transcripts. First-round RT-PCR relied on HTBI primers, and a second-round multiplex PCR came next. TCRdb re-analysed the multiplex PCR reads in MiXCR, keeping a single row per CDR3 protein. The sample has around 1.1 million distinct CDR3 sequences, 35% to 40% seen once; the top ten hold over 8.5%. The CDR3 extends over 13 amino acids. Germline CDR1 and CDR2: SEHNR and FQNEAQ (reference sequence). The V and J ends lost 8 bases and 3 bases respectively, with 13 bases between them. These data originate in a study of Graves' ophthalmopathy and Graves' hyperthyroidism. Study results and caveats: Classification of ophthalmopathy versus stable hyperthyroidism by a 13-signature model yielded 85% to 90% sensitivity and 65% to 83% specificity. Blood also contained most of the expanded thyroid clonotypes above 0.001 frequency.

Additional autoimmune diseases, uncontrolled infections, pregnancy or lactation disqualified patients. The TCR originated in an adult man with Graves' hyperthyroidism. The gene calls are TRBV7-9 and TRBJ1-1, with D possibly TRBD1 on 5 matching bases. The source material was peripheral blood or thyroid tissue (not recorded which). CDR3 bases: TGTGCCAGCCCCCGGGGGGTCCACACTGAAGCTTTCTTT. It is translated as CASPRGVHTEAFF.